This T cell receptor (beta chain) was observed in a study of high-grade serous ovarian cancer treatment subgroups. Study observations and caveats: Higher neoantigen levels went with greater TCR clonal relatedness.

This clone was counted between two and nine times. The antigen is undetermined. The data were produced by immunoSEQ multiplex PCR, yet TCRdb's version contains in-frame clones alone and is incomplete. The table records about 8,600 clones, around 72% of them present only once. Tumor samples were obtained before definitive surgery or chemotherapy. The CDR3 covers 13 residues. Germline assignment: CDR1 KGHSH and CDR2 LQKENI. V gave up 2 bases and J gave up 7 bases, with 11 bases separating them. The sequence was collected from a human donor with high-grade serous ovarian cancer. The material sequenced was tumor tissue. The chain recombines TRBV18 with TRBJ1-2, with D perhaps matching TRBD1 (5 bases). CDR3 DNA: TGTGCCAGCTCACCATTGGGTGGGGCTGGCTACACCTTC. It specifies CASSPLGGAGYTF.